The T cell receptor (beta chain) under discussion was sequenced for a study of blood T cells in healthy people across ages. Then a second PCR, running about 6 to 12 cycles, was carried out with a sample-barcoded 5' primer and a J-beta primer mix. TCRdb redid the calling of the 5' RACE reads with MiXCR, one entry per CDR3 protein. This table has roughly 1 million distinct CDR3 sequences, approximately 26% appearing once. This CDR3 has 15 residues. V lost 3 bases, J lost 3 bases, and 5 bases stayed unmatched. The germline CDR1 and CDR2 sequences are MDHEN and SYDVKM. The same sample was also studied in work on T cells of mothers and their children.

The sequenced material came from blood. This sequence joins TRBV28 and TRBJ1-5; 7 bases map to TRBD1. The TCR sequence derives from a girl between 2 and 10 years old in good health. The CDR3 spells CASSLGQHNNQPQHF. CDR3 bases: TGTGCCAGCAGTTTGGGACAGCACAACAATCAGCCCCAGCATTTT.